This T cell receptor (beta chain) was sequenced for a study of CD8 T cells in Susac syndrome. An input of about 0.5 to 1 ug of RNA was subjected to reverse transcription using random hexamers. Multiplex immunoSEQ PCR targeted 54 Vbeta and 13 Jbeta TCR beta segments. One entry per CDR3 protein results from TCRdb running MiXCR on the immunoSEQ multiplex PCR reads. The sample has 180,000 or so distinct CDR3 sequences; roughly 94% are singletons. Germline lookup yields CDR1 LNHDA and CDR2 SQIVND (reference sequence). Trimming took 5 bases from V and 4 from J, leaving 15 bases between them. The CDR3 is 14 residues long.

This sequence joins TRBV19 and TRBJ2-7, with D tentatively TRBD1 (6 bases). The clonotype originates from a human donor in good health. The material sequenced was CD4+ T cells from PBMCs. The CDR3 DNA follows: TGTGCCAGTAGTGTCAGCAGGGGACCTTACGAGCAGTACTTC. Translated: CASSVSRGPYEQYF.